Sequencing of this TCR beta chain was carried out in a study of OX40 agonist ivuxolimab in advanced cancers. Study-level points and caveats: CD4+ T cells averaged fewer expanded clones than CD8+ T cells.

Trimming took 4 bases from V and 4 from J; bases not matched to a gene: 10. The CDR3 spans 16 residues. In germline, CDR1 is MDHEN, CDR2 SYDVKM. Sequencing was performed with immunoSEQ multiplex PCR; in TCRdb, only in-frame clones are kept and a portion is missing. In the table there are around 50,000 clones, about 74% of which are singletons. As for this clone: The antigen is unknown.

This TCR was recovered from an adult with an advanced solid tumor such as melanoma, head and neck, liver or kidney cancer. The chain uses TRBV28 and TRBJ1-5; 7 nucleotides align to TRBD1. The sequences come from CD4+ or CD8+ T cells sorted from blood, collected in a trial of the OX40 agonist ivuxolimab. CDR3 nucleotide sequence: TGTGCCAGCAGTTCGATCGACAGGGTTGGTAATCAGCCCCAGCATTTT. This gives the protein CASSSIDRVGNQPQHF.